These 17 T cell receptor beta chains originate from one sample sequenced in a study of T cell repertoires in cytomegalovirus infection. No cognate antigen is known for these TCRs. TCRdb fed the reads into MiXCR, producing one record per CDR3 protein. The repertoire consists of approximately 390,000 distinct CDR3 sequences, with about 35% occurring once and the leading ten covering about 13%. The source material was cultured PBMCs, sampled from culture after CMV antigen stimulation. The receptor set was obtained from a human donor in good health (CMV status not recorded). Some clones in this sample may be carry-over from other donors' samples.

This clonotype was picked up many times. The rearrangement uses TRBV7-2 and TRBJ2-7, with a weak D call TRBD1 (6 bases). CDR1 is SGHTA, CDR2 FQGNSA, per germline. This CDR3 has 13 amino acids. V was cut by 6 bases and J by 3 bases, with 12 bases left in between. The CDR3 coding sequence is TGTGCCAGCAGTCGTGGACAGAACTACGAGCAGTACGTC. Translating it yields CASSRGQNYEQYV.

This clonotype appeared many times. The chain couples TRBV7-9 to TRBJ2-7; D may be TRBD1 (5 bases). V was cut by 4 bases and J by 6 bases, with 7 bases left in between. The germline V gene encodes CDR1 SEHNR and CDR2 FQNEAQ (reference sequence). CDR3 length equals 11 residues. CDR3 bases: TGTGCCAGCAGCTGGGGCGGCGAGCAGTACGTC. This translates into CASSWGGEQYV.

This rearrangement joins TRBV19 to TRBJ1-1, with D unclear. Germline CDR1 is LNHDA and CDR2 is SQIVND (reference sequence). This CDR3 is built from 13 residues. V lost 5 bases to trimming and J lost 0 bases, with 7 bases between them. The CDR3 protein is CASSGRVNTEAFF. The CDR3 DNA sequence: TGTGCCAGTAGTGGGCGGGTGAACACTGAAGCTTTCTTT.

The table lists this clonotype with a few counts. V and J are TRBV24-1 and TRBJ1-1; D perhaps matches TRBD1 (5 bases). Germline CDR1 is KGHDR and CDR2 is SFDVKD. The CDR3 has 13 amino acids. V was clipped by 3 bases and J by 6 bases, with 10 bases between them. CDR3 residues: CATSDQGTAEAFF. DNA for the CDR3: TGTGCCACCAGTGATCAGGGAACGGCTGAAGCTTTCTTT.

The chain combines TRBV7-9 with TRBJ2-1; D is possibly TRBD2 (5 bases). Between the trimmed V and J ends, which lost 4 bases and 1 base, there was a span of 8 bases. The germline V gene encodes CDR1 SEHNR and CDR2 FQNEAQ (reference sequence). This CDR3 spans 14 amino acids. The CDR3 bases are TGTGCCAGCAGCTATCCGGGGTCCTACAATGAGCAGTTCTTC. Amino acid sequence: CASSYPGSYNEQFF.

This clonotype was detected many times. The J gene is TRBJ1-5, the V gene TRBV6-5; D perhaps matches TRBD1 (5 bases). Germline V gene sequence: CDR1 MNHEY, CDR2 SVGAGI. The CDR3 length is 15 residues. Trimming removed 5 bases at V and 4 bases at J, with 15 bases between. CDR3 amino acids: CASSMTATSNQPQHF. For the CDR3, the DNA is TGTGCCAGCAGTATGACAGCTACAAGTAATCAGCCCCAGCATTTT.

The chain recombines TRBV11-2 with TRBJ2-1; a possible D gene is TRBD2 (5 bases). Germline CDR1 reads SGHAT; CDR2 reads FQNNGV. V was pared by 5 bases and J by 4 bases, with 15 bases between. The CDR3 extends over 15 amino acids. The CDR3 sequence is CASSPRGVDYNEQFF. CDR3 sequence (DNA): TGTGCCAGCAGCCCACGGGGAGTAGATTACAATGAGCAGTTCTTC.

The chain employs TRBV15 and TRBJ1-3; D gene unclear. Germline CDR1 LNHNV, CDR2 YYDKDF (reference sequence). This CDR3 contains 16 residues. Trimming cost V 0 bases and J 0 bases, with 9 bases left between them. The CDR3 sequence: CATSRDGRSSGNTIYF. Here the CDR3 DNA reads TGTGCCACCAGCAGAGATGGACGGTCCTCTGGAAACACCATATATTTT.

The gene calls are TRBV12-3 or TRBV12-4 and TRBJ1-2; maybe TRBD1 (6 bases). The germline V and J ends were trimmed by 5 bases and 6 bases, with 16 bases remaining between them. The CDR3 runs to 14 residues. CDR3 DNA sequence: TGTGCCAGCAGTGAGACTGGGGGGCCGCATGGCTACACCTTC. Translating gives CASSETGGPHGYTF.

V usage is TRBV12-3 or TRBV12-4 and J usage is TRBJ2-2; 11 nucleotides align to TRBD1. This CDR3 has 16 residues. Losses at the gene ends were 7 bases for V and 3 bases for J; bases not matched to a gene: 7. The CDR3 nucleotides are TGTGCCAGCATTCCGGACAGGGGGCAGGACACCGGGGAGCTGTTTTTT. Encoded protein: CASIPDRGQDTGELFF.

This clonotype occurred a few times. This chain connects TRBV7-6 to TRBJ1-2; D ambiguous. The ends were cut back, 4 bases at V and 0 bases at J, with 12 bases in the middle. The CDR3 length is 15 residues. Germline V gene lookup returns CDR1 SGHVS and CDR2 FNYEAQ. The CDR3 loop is CASSSTQRTNYGYTF. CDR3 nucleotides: TGTGCCAGCAGCTCGACCCAGCGAACTAACTATGGCTACACCTTC.

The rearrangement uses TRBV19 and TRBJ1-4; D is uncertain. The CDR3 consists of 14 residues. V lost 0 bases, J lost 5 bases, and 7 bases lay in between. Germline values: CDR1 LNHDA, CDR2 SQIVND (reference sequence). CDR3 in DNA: TGTGCCAGTAGTATAGATTTGGGAAATGAAAAACTGTTTTTT. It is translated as CASSIDLGNEKLFF.

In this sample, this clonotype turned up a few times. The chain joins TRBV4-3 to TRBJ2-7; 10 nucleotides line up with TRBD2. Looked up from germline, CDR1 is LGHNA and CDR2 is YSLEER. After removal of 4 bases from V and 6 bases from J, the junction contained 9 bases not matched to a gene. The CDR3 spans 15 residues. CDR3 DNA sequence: TGCGCCAGCAGCCCTCGGGCTAGCGGGAGTTCCGAGCAGTACTTC. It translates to CASSPRASGSSEQYF.

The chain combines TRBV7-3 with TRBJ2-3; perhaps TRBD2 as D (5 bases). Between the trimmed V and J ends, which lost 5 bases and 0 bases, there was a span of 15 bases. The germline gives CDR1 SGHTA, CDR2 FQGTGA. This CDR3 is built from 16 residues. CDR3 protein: CASSPRGETSTDTQYF. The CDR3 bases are TGTGCCAGCAGCCCCCGGGGAGAGACCAGCACAGATACGCAGTATTTT. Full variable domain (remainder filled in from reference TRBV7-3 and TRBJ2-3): GAGVSQTPSNKVTEKGKYVELRCDPISGHTALYWYRQSLGQGPEFLIYFQGTGAADDSGLPNDRFFAVRPEGSVSTLKIQRTERGDSAVYLCASSPRGETSTDTQYFGPGTRLTVL.

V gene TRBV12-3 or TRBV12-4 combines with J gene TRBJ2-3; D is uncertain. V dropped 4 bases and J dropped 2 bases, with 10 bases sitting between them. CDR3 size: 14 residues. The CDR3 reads CASSSTGVTDTQYF. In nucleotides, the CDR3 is TGTGCCAGCAGTTCGACTGGCGTCACAGATACGCAGTATTTT.

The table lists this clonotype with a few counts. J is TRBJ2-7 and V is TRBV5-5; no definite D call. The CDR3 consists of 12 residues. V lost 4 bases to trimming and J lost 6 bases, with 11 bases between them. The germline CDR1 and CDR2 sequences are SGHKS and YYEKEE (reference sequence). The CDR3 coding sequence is TGTGCCAGCAGCGTCGGAGTCGGCGAGCAGTACTTC. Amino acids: CASSVGVGEQYF.

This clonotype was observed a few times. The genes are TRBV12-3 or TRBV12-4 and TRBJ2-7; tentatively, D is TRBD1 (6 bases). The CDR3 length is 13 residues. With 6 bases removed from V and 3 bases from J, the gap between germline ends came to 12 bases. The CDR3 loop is CASSLGQNYEQYV. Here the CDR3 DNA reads TGTGCCAGCAGCCTAGGACAGAACTACGAGCAGTACGTC.